This T cell receptor beta chain was observed in a study of blood T cells in healthy people across ages. The CDR3 is 14 residues long. The V and J ends lost 4 bases and 7 bases, in that order; junction bases with no gene match: 5. Germline V gives CDR1 SGHVS, CDR2 FQNEAQ. With a J-beta primer mix and a sample-barcoded 5' primer, a second PCR ran about 6 to 11 cycles. One entry per CDR3 protein, called by TCRdb with MiXCR from the 5' RACE reads. The table has 800,000 to 1,300,000 distinct CDR3 sequences, approximately 26% seen once. This clonotype has only a few counts. The same sample was also used in a study of T cells of mothers and their children. Per that paper: A handful of children, together with their three healthy Caucasian mothers, made up the donors.

This receptor was taken from a girl aged 2-10 years in good health. This rearrangement joins TRBV7-8 to TRBJ1-5; 9 positions agree with TRBD1. Sequencing used blood. CDR3 amino acids: CASSSDRGDQPQHF. CDR3 coding DNA: TGTGCCAGCAGCTCAGACAGGGGGGACCAGCCCCAGCATTTT.